The 21 T cell receptor beta chains below come from one sample, sequenced in a study of identical twins. TCRdb analysed the 5' RACE reads with MiXCR anew, one entry per CDR3 protein. Here the sample spans approximately 240,000 distinct CDR3 sequences, more than 12% being singletons. Sequenced material: memory (CD45RO+) T cells sorted from blood. The receptors were sampled from a woman aged 18-35 years in good health.

This clonotype was counted between two and nine times. The V call is TRBV5-1, the J call TRBJ2-7; 9 bases align to TRBD1. The CDR3 contains 17 residues. The germline CDR1 and CDR2 sequences are SGHRS and YFSETQ. V was clipped by 4 bases and J by 0 bases; unmatched bases: 11. This CDR3 reads CASSPSPSTGGSYEQYF. DNA for the CDR3: TGCGCCAGCAGCCCCAGCCCCTCGACAGGGGGCTCCTACGAGCAGTACTTC.

This clonotype has a handful of counts. This chain uses TRBV9 with TRBJ2-5; 13 positions match TRBD2. V lost 3 bases, J lost 1 base, and 6 bases stayed unmatched. The CDR3 covers 17 residues. Germline V CDR1 and CDR2: SGDLS, YYNGEE. The CDR3 region has the DNA TGTGCCAGCAGCGACCAGCGACTAGCGGGGGGCCAAGAGACCCAGTACTTC. Amino acids: CASSDQRLAGGQETQYF.

The rearrangement uses TRBV18 and TRBJ1-3; maybe TRBD1 (5 bases). Germline loops: CDR1 KGHSH, CDR2 LQKENI. The CDR3 covers 14 residues. The V gene lost 6 bases and the J gene lost 1 base, with 10 bases spanning the gap. The CDR3, as DNA: TGTGCCAGCTCGGCAGGGATATCTGGAAACACCATATATTTT. This encodes CASSAGISGNTIYF.

The CDR3 region has the DNA TGTGCCAGAAGCCCGTGGGACAGGATTAATTTAGGCTACACCTTC. It codes for CARSPWDRINLGYTF. The chain recombines TRBV5-3 with TRBJ1-2; 8 bases agree with TRBD1. TRBV5-3 is an ORF, with its function uncertain. Trimming at V came to 4 bases and at J to 8 bases, leaving 13 bases not matched to a gene. The CDR3 loop spans 15 amino acids.

This clonotype came up once. The chain joins TRBV20-1 to TRBJ2-3; perhaps TRBD2 as D (5 bases). The V end lost 3 bases, the J end lost 0 bases, and 7 bases lay between the germline ends. The CDR3 loop spans 13 amino acids. Per germline, CDR1 DFQATT and CDR2 SNEGSKA (reference sequence). In nucleotides, the CDR3 is TGCAGTGCTAGTAAGCGGAGCACAGATACGCAGTATTTT. Protein: CSASKRSTDTQYF.

This clonotype turned up a few times. V usage is TRBV3-1 and J usage is TRBJ2-2, with 9 bases that match TRBD1. The CDR3 is 15 residues long. Unmatched junction bases numbered 8, after V lost 4 bases and J lost 8 bases. Germline loops: CDR1 LGHDT, CDR2 YNNKEL (reference sequence). The chain's CDR3 is CASSPGTGRSGELFF. The CDR3 nucleotides read TGTGCCAGCAGCCCCGGGACAGGGCGTTCGGGGGAGCTGTTTTTT.

A few counts support this clonotype. CDR3 in DNA: TGTGCCAGCTCACCACGTACCACATCAGGGCTGGATACGCAGTATTTT. It specifies CASSPRTTSGLDTQYF. V usage is TRBV18 and J usage is TRBJ2-3, with D possibly being TRBD1 (5 bases). This CDR3 has 16 amino acids. The germline gives CDR1 KGHSH, CDR2 LQKENI. The ends were cut back, 1 base at V and 6 bases at J, with 17 bases in the middle.

This clonotype has a handful of counts. The chain has TRBV20-1 and TRBJ2-5; unclear D gene. This CDR3 spans 13 amino acids. The V end lost 5 bases, the J end lost 3 bases, and 13 bases lay between the germline ends. Germline CDR1 and CDR2: DFQATT and SNEGSKA (reference sequence). CDR3 protein: CSASRGREETQYF. CDR3 DNA: TGCAGTGCTTCTCGAGGACGGGAAGAGACCCAGTACTTC.

There are a few counts of this clonotype. The V gene is TRBV19, the J gene TRBJ2-4; the D gene is possibly TRBD1 (5 bases). The CDR3 is made up of 14 amino acids. V dropped 5 bases and J dropped 5 bases, with 13 bases sitting between them. Germline V gene lookup returns CDR1 LNHDA and CDR2 SQIVND (reference sequence). The CDR3 spells CASSVQGWENIQYF. DNA for the CDR3: TGTGCCAGTAGTGTCCAGGGTTGGGAAAACATTCAGTACTTC.

This clonotype has just a few counts. The chain combines TRBV6-2 or TRBV6-3 with TRBJ2-5; a possible D gene is TRBD1 (5 bases). The CDR3 extends over 14 amino acids. Looked up from germline, CDR1 is MNHEY and CDR2 is SVGEGT. Trimming pared 8 bases from V and 2 bases from J, leaving 15 bases between. This CDR3 reads CASASTGFQETQYF. The CDR3 DNA reads as TGTGCCAGCGCCTCAACAGGTTTTCAAGAGACCCAGTACTTC.

This clonotype was seen a few times. The rearrangement uses TRBV5-1 and TRBJ2-7; 8 bases fit TRBD2. In germline, CDR1 is SGHRS, CDR2 YFSETQ. This CDR3 is 14 amino acids long. Trimming at V came to 5 bases and at J to 2 bases, leaving 6 bases not matched to a gene. CDR3 DNA sequence: TGCGCCAGCAGGCTCACTAGCGGAACCTACGAGCAGTACTTC. Protein: CASRLTSGTYEQYF.

The V and J genes are TRBV4-3 and TRBJ2-1, with 11 bases that match TRBD2. V shed 5 bases and J 4 bases; nucleotides not matched to a gene: 10. The CDR3 consists of 17 residues. Germline CDR1 is LGHNA and CDR2 is YSLEER. The DNA for the CDR3 is TGCGCCAGCAGCGCCTATTTTACTAGCGGGAGATACAATGAGCAGTTCTTC. It yields the protein CASSAYFTSGRYNEQFF.

This clonotype was seen many times. The V and J genes are TRBV24-1 and TRBJ2-3; D is undetermined. This CDR3 spans 13 amino acids. V was cut by 4 bases and J by 5 bases, with 9 bases left in between. The germline CDR1 and CDR2 sequences are KGHDR and SFDVKD. CDR3 residues: CATSELSGDTQYF. The CDR3 nucleotides read TGTGCCACCAGTGAATTGTCCGGAGATACGCAGTATTTT.

Many counts were recorded for this clonotype. The chain recombines TRBV20-1 with TRBJ1-2; D unresolved. V was cut by 5 bases and J by 10 bases, with 5 bases left in between. This CDR3 is 8 amino acids long. Germline assignment: CDR1 DFQATT and CDR2 SNEGSKA (reference sequence). In DNA form, the CDR3 reads TGCAGTGCTCCCCCCTACACCTTC. Protein product: CSAPPYTF.

This chain joins TRBV2 and TRBJ2-3; 11 nucleotides line up with TRBD2. The germline CDR1 and CDR2 sequences are SNHLY and FYNNEI. After removal of 2 bases from V and 9 bases from J, the junction contained 7 bases not matched to a gene. This CDR3 comprises 15 residues. The CDR3 sequence: CASSERLAGGRTQYF. DNA of the CDR3: TGTGCCAGCAGTGAAAGGCTAGCGGGAGGTAGGACGCAGTATTTT. Complete variable domain (other parts from reference TRBV2 and TRBJ2-3): EPEVTQTPSHQVTQMGQEVILRCVPISNHLYFYWYRQILGQKVEFLVSFYNNEISEKSEIFDDQFSVERPDGSNFTLKIRSTKLEDSAMYFCASSERLAGGRTQYFGPGTRLTVL.

Only a few counts were recorded for this clonotype. The chain is built from TRBV15 and TRBJ1-1, with D possibly TRBD1 on 6 matching bases. The germline V gene encodes CDR1 LNHNV and CDR2 YYDKDF (reference sequence). There are 14 residues in the CDR3. The ends were cut back, 4 bases at V and 2 bases at J, with 11 bases in the middle. Here the CDR3 reads CATSNDRSNTEAFF. As DNA, the CDR3 is TGTGCCACCAGCAATGACAGGTCCAACACTGAAGCTTTCTTT.

V is TRBV24-1 and J is TRBJ2-7, with D possibly matching TRBD1 (5 bases). V was cut by 6 bases and J by 5 bases, with 16 bases left in between. The germline V gene has CDR1 KGHDR and CDR2 SFDVKD. The CDR3 consists of 14 residues. The CDR3 region is CATSSGGAQDEQYF. The CDR3, as DNA: TGTGCCACCAGTTCGGGTGGGGCGCAAGACGAGCAGTACTTC.

This clonotype was counted only a few times. This chain links TRBV18 with TRBJ2-7; 7 bases line up with TRBD2. Germline CDR1 reads KGHSH; CDR2 reads LQKENI. This CDR3 is built from 18 residues. Germline trimming cut 1 base from V and 0 bases from J; bases unmatched to any gene: 12. CDR3 nucleotide sequence: TGTGCCAGCTCACCACGAGCTATAACCAGCGGGGCCTCCTACGAGCAGTACTTC. Translating gives CASSPRAITSGASYEQYF.

This clonotype was counted many times. This sequence joins TRBV29-1 and TRBJ1-2; 7 bases fit TRBD1. This CDR3 is built from 13 residues. Germline values: CDR1 SQVTM, CDR2 ANQGSEA. The ends lost 6 bases at V and 3 bases at J; junction bases unmatched: 7. CDR3 amino acids: CSVRPGTDYGYTF. CDR3 sequence (DNA): TGCAGCGTCAGACCCGGGACAGACTATGGCTACACCTTC.

Only a few counts were recorded for this clonotype. V gene TRBV7-2 combines with J gene TRBJ1-2; D remains ambiguous. The CDR3 extends over 14 amino acids. Germline V CDR1 and CDR2: SGHTA, FQGNSA. The V end was cut by 1 base, the J end by 2 bases, with 8 bases between. CDR3 loop: CASSLEYSNYGYTF. CDR3 nucleotide sequence: TGTGCCAGCAGCTTAGAGTACAGCAACTATGGCTACACCTTC.

Only a few counts were recorded for this clonotype. CDR3 nucleotide sequence: TGTGCCAGCAGCCCTCCGGACAGTCTCACTGAAGCTTTCTTT. Translating it yields CASSPPDSLTEAFF. This chain joins TRBV27 and TRBJ1-1; possibly TRBD1 for D (6 bases). CDR1 and CDR2 from the germline V gene are MNHEY and SMNVEV (reference sequence). The CDR3 runs 14 residues. The V end lost 6 bases, the J end lost 4 bases, and 15 bases lay between the germline ends.